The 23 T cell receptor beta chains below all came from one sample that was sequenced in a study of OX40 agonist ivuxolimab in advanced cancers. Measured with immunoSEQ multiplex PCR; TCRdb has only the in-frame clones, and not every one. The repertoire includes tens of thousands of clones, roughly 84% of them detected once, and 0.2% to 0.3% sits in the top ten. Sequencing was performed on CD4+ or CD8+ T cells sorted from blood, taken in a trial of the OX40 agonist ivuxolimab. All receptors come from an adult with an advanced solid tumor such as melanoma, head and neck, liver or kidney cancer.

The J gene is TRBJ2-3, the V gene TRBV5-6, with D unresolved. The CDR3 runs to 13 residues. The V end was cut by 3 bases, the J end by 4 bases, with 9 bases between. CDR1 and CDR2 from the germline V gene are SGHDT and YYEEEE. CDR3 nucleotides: TGTGCCAGCAGCTCGAAGGGCCCAGATACGCAGTATTTT. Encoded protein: CASSSKGPDTQYF.

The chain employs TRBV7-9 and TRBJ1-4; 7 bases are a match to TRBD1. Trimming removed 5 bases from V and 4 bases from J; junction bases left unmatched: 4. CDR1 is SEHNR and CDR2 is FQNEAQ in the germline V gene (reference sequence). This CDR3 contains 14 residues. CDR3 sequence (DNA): TGTGCCAGCAGCGCGCAGGGGGTTAATGAAAAACTGTTTTTT. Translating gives CASSAQGVNEKLFF.

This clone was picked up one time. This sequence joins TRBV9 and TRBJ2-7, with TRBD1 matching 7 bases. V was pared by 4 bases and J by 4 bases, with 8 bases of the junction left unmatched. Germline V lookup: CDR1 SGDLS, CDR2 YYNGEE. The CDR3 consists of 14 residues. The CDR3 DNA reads TGTGCCAGCAGCCCCCAGGGGGAGCGGTACGAGCAGTACTTC. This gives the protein CASSPQGERYEQYF.

CDR3 amino acids: CATSSGQGNADTQYF. As DNA, the CDR3 is TGTGCCACCTCTTCAGGACAGGGGAACGCAGATACGCAGTATTTT. The rearrangement uses TRBV15 and TRBJ2-3, with 9 bases identical to TRBD1. Germline CDR1 and CDR2: LNHNV and YYDKDF (reference sequence). V lost 8 bases and J lost 4; bases outside the gene matches: 10. This CDR3 is built from 15 residues.

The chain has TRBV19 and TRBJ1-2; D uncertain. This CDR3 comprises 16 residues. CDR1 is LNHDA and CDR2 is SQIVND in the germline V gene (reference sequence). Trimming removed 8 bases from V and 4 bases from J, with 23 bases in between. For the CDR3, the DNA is TGTGCCAGTTCCGCGGCAAGGTCCGCCGGATCCTATGGCTACACCTTC. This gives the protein CASSAARSAGSYGYTF. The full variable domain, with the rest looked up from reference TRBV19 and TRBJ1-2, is DGGITQSPKYLFRKEGQNVTLSCEQNLNHDAMYWYRQDPGQGLRLIYYSQIVNDFQKGDIAEGYSVSREKKESFPLTVTSAQKNPTAFYLCASSAARSAGSYGYTFGSGTRLTVV.

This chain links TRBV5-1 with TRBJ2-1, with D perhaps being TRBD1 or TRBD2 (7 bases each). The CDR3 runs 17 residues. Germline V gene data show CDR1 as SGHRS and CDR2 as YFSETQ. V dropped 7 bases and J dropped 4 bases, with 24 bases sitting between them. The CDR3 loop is CASGGEGTANFYNEQFF. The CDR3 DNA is TGCGCCAGCGGGGGGGAAGGGACAGCAAACTTTTACAATGAGCAGTTCTTC.

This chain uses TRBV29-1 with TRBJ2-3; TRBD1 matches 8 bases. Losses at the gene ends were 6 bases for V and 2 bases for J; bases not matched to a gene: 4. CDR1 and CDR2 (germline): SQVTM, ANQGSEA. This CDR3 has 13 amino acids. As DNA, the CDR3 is TGCAGCGTCTCGACAGGGGTCACAGATACGCAGTATTTT. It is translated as CSVSTGVTDTQYF.

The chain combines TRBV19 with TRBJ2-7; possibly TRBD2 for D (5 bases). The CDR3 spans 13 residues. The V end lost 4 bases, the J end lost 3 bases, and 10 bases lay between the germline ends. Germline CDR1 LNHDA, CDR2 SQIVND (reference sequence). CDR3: CASSRSRVYEQYF. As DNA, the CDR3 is TGTGCCAGTAGTAGGTCGCGGGTCTACGAGCAGTACTTC.

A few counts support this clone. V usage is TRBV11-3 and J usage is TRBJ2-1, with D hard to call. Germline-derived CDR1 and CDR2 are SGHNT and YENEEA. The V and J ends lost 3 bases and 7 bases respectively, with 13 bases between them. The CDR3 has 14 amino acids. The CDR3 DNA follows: TGTGCCAGCAGCTTTTTAAGTTTGGGGAATGAGCAGTTCTTC. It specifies CASSFLSLGNEQFF. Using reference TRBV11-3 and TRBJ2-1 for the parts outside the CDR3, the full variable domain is EAGVVQSPRYKIIEKKQPVAFWCNPISGHNTLYWYLQNLGQGPELLIRYENEEAVDDSQLPKDRFSAERLKGVDSTLKIQPAELGDSAVYLCASSFLSLGNEQFFGPGTRLTVL.

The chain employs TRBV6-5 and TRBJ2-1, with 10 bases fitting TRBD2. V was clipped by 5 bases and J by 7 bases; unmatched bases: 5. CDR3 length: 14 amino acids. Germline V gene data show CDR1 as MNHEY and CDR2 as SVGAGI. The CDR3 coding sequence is TGTGCCAGCAGTCGAGCGGGAGGGCCGAATGAGCAGTTCTTC. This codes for CASSRAGGPNEQFF.

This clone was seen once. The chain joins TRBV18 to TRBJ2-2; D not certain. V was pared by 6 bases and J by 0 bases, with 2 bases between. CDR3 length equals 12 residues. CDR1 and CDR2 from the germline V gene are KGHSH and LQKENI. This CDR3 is CASSTNTGELFF. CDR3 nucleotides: TGTGCCAGCTCCACGAACACCGGGGAGCTGTTTTTT. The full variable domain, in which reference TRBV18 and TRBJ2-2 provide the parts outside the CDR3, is NAGVMQNPRHLVRRRGQEARLRCSPMKGHSHVYWYRQLPEEGLKFMVYLQKENIIDESGMPKERFSAEFPKEGPSILRIQQVVRGDSAAYFCASSTNTGELFFGEGSRLTVL.

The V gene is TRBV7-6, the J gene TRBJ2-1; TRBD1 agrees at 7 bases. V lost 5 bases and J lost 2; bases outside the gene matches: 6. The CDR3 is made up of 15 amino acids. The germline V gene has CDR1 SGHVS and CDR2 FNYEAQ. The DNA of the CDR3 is TGTGCCAGCAGCAACCGACAGGGCCCCTACAATGAGCAGTTCTTC. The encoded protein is CASSNRQGPYNEQFF.

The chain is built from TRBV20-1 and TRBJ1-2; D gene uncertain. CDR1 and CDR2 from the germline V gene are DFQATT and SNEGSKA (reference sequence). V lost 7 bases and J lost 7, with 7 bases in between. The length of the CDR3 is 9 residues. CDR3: CSERAGYTF. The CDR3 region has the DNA TGCAGTGAGAGGGCTGGCTACACCTTC.

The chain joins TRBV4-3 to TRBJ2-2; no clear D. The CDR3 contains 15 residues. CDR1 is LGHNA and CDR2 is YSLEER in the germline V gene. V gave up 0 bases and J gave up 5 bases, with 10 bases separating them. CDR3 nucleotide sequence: TGCGCCAGCAGCCAAGATGCGACCCATACCGGGGAGCTGTTTTTT. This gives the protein CASSQDATHTGELFF.

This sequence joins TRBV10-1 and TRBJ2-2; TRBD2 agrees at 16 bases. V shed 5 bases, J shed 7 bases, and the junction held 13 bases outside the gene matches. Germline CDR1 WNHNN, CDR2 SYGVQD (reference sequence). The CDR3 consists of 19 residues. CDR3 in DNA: TGCGCCAGCAGTCCCGGGACTAGCGGGAGGGCCCTCTTTTTCGGGGAGCTGTTTTTT. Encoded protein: CASSPGTSGRALFFGELFF.

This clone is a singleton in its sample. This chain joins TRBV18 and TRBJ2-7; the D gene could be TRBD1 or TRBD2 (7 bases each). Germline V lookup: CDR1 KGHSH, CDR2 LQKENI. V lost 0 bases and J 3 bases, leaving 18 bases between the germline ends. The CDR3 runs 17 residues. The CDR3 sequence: CASSPPAGGVYGYEQYF. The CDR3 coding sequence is TGTGCCAGCTCACCACCGGCAGGGGGGGTTTATGGCTACGAGCAGTACTTC. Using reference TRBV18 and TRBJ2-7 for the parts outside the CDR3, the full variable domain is NAGVMQNPRHLVRRRGQEARLRCSPMKGHSHVYWYRQLPEEGLKFMVYLQKENIIDESGMPKERFSAEFPKEGPSILRIQQVVRGDSAAYFCASSPPAGGVYGYEQYFGPGTRLTVT.

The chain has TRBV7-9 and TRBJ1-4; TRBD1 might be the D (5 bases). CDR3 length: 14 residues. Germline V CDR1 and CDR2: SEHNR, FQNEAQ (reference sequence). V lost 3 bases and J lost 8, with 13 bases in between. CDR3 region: CASSFGHNWEKLFF. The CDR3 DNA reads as TGTGCCAGCAGCTTCGGACATAATTGGGAAAAACTGTTTTTT.

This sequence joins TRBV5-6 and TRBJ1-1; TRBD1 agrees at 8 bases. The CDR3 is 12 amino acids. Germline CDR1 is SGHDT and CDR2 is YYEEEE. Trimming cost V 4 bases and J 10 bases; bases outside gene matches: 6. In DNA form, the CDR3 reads TGTGCCAGCAGCGCCAGGGGGCCGAGAGCTTTCTTT. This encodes CASSARGPRAFF.

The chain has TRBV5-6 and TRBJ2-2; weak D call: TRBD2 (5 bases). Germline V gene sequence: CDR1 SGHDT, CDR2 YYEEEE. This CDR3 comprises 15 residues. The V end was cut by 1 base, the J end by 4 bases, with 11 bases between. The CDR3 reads CASSLPGTITGELFF. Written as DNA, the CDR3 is TGTGCCAGCAGCTTGCCGGGAACGATCACCGGGGAGCTGTTTTTT.

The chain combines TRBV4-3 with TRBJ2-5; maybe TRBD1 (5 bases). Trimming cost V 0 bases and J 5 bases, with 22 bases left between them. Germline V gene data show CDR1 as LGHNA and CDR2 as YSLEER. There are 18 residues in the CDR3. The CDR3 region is CASSQDLVGARAQETQYF. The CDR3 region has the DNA TGCGCCAGCAGCCAAGATTTGGTAGGGGCGCGCGCGCAGGAGACCCAGTACTTC.

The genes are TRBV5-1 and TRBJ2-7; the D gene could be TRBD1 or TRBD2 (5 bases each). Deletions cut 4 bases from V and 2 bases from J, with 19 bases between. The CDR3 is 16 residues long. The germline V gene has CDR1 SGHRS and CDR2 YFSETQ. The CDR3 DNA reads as TGCGCCAGCAGCCCACCCAGGGTTGGAGGTGCCTACGAGCAGTACTTC. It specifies CASSPPRVGGAYEQYF. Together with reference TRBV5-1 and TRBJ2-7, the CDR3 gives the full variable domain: KAGVTQTPRYLIKTRGQQVTLSCSPISGHRSVSWYQQTPGQGLQFLFEYFSETQRNKGNFPGRFSGRQFSNSRSEMNVSTLELGDSALYLCASSPPRVGGAYEQYFGPGTRLTVT.

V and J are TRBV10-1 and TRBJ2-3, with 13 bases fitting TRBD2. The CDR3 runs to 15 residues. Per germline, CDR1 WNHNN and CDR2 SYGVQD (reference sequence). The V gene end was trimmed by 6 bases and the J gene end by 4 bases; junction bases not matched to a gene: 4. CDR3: CASRTGLAGADTQYF. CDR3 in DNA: TGCGCCAGCAGAACCGGACTAGCGGGAGCAGATACGCAGTATTTT.

The CDR3 sequence is CASSQMTGTSHEQYF. CDR3 bases: TGTGCCAGCAGCCAAATGACAGGGACTTCGCACGAGCAGTACTTC. This chain connects TRBV7-2 to TRBJ2-7; D is possibly TRBD1 (7 bases). The CDR3 covers 15 residues. V shed 5 bases and J shed 5 bases, with 19 bases lying between them. The germline CDR1 and CDR2 sequences are SGHTA and FQGNSA.